What follows are 5 T cell receptor beta chains derived from one specimen sequenced in a study of CD8+ T cells in alopecia areata. Extraction of RNA preceded its reverse transcription into cDNA, which served as the sequencing template. Clones were read by immunoSEQ multiplex PCR, and TCRdb kept only the in-frame ones, dropping some. This table has under 40,000 clones, roughly 50% appearing once. The specimen sequenced was NKG2D-high CD8+ T cells sorted from blood. These receptors all stem from a human donor with alopecia areata.

A few counts support this clone. The V gene is TRBV29-1, the J gene TRBJ2-1; D is possibly TRBD1 (6 bases). The V and J ends lost 6 bases and 7 bases respectively, with 19 bases between them. Germline CDR1 is SQVTM and CDR2 is ANQGSEA. CDR3 length: 14 residues. CDR3 sequence (DNA): TGCAGCGTCCAGGGGCTCCCAGTATTGAATGAGCAGTTCTTC. This sequence encodes CSVQGLPVLNEQFF.

The CDR3 protein is CASSLVAEQFF. The DNA for the CDR3 is TGTGCCAGCAGCTTGGTTGCGGAGCAGTTCTTC. The V gene is TRBV5-6, the J gene TRBJ2-1; D unclear. Germline lookup yields CDR1 SGHDT and CDR2 YYEEEE. The CDR3 is made up of 11 amino acids. The V and J ends lost 0 bases and 10 bases respectively, with 5 bases between them. Variable domain in full (rest from reference TRBV5-6 and TRBJ2-1): DAGVTQSPTHLIKTRGQQVTLRCSPKSGHDTVSWYQQALGQGPQFIFQYYEEEERQRGNFPDRFSGHQFPNYSSELNVNALLLGDSALYLCASSLVAEQFFGPGTRLTVL.

This rearrangement joins TRBV14 to TRBJ2-1; either TRBD1 or TRBD2 may fit D (6 bases each). CDR3 length: 15 amino acids. Per the germline V gene, CDR1 is SGHDN and CDR2 is FVKESK. V was trimmed by 1 base and J by 7 bases, leaving 14 bases between them. CDR3 sequence (DNA): TGTGCCAGCAGCCAAGCGATGGGGGGCCTTAATGAGCAGTTCTTC. Translation: CASSQAMGGLNEQFF.

The chain uses TRBV5-1 and TRBJ2-1; D is undetermined. Germline lookup yields CDR1 SGHRS and CDR2 YFSETQ. This CDR3 has 11 residues. Trimming took 0 bases from V and 8 from J, leaving 3 bases between them. CDR3 DNA: TGCGCCAGCAGCTTGGCTGATGAGCAGTTCTTC. Translating it yields CASSLADEQFF.

The chain carries TRBV4-3 and TRBJ2-7; D is uncertain. The length of the CDR3 is 16 residues. Trimming shortened V by 0 bases and J by 0 bases, and 12 bases separated the two germline ends. CDR1 is LGHNA, CDR2 YSLEER, per germline. In nucleotides, the CDR3 is TGCGCCAGCAGCCAAGATATCATAGTTAGCTCCTACGAGCAGTACTTC. It translates to CASSQDIIVSSYEQYF.